Reported below is one TCR beta chain. This clone has more than one count but fewer than ten. No cognate antigen has been identified for it. The input lacks base qualities; no much larger clone sits a single base away. This record belongs to a study of blood T cell repertoires in COVID-19 (dated by TCRdb to the early 2020s). Some background on the complete study: Samples from collaborators originated in the United States, Italy and Spain and spanned both the acute and convalescent phases of COVID-19. The prospective study material was composed of cDNA or gDNA derived from T cells, B-cell-depleted T cells, or PBMCs. Deeply sampled blood TCRbeta repertoires from subjects exposed to, actively infected with, or recovered from COVID-19 were included in the dataset. The repertoires were made available in a free public database intended to serve as a resource for research on the immune response to SARS-CoV-2. The samples were drawn from two sources: the first 160 participants of the ongoing ImmuneRACE study, and about 1,300 subjects contributed by 6 global collaborators. A de-identified subject ID, COVID-19 status, age in years and sex were almost always included in the sample metadata. HLA class I and class II types, where available, came from metadata supplied by the sample provider rather than from assay-based typing. Results the study describes overall, beyond this receptor: How much clinical and demographic metadata was included differed by source and by participant, and the metadata was provided uncurated.

TCRbeta CDR3 regions were amplified from genomic DNA by means of the immunoSEQ Assay, a bias-controlled multiplex PCR. Per the source publication's procedure: Within the assay, amplification of reference gene primers was used to estimate how many nucleated cells each sample contained. To quantify the absolute abundance of each unique TCRbeta CDR3 rearrangement, sequence reads were collapsed and filtered. Productive Simpson clonality was computed per sample as the square root of Simpson's diversity index over productive rearrangements. TCRdb took over this immuneACCESS table, retaining in-frame rearrangements with V and J assigned. Such tables are incomplete; in checked studies, under half of the missing clones stem from an unresolved V gene, and the remainder is unexplained. V, J and clone size derive from that table, while D and trimming were established from the DNA sequence. The table for this sample lists 120,000 or so clones; about 86% of them were counted only once. The top ten constitute 3.5% to 4.5% of the sample.

Each collaborating institution followed its own protocols to collect whole blood in K2EDTA tubes. For TCRbeta analysis, collaborator samples were shipped as frozen whole blood, as isolated PBMCs, or as DNA extracted from either sample type. Counted from cysteine to phenylalanine, this CDR3 has 15 amino acids. Left in the record is the CDR3 DNA by itself, 45 bases read in frame from the first base. The germline V gene provides CDR1 MGHRA and CDR2 YSYEKL. V ends up 6 bases short and J 6 bases short, with an unmatched junction base count of 10. The sample comprised peripheral blood. The sequence came from a woman between 45 and 65 years old with acute or convalescent COVID-19. Rearrangement joined TRBV4-1 to TRBJ2-1, with TRBD1 identical over 8 junction bases. The DNA is as follows: TGCGCCAGCAGAACACAGGGGGTGGGGGTCAATGAGCAGTTCTTC. This codes for CASRTQGVGVNEQFF.